This TCR beta chain was sequenced during a study of blood T cells in healthy people across ages. Study details: Through template switching, about one barcoded beta molecule was captured per two T cells, as measured in model experiments.

A second 7 to 11 cycle PCR used barcoded and J-beta primers. Each cDNA molecule carried a tag from a template-switch adaptor that contained 12 random nucleotides. TCRdb fed the 5' RACE reads into MiXCR, producing one record per CDR3 protein. The data contain approximately 730,000 distinct CDR3 sequences, about 40% of them singletons. Per sample, a minimum of 6.5 million PBMCs were isolated. V was shortened by 3 bases and J by 7 bases, with 16 bases between the two germline ends. CDR3 size: 14 residues. Germline V gene sequence: CDR1 SNHLY, CDR2 FYNNEI. The rearrangement links TRBV2 to TRBJ2-7; D is perhaps TRBD1 (5 bases). This clonotype originated in a woman in her sixties or seventies in good health. Sequences were obtained from blood. DNA for the CDR3: TGTGCCAGCAGTGAGTTGGCAGGGTTGGGAGAGCAGTACTTC. This sequence encodes CASSELAGLGEQYF.